Listed below are T cell receptor beta chains from one sample, sequenced in a study of human T cells and chemical hapten exposure. TCRdb re-called the RACE reads with MiXCR, one entry per CDR3 protein. The sample records tens of thousands of distinct CDR3 sequences, about 9.4% being singletons. Specimen: whole blood, collected in connection with sensitization to the hapten diphenylcyclopropenone (DPC). The receptor set was obtained from a woman aged 45-65 years with alopecia areata. Some clones in this sample may be carry-over from other donors' samples. The CDR3 runs from the conserved cysteine through the conserved F or W. A D gene is named only where the DNA matches it firmly. A row's size may be missing; if present it is once, few, many or a size class.

d_call cdr3_length j_call clone_size v_call cdr3_nt cdr3_aa
- 14 TRBJ1-2 few TRBV6-1 TGTGCCAGCAGTGAAAGGGACTATAACTATGGCTACACCTTC CASSERDYNYGYTF
- 13 TRBJ2-5 - TRBV7-9 TGTGTCAGCAGCTTACCCAGCCAAGAGACCCAGTACTTC CVSSLPSQETQYF
TRBD2 14 TRBJ2-7 many TRBV6-1 TGTGCCAGCAGGGCTTCACGGGAGGTCTACGAGCAGTACTTC CASRASREVYEQYF
- 18 TRBJ1-6 few TRBV6-1 TGTGCCAGCAGCCTTCGCGGGGGAGAATTCTCCTATAATTCACCCCTCCACTTT CASSLRGGEFSYNSPLHF
- 10 TRBJ1-1 many TRBV6-1 TGTGCCAGCAGGGGCACTGAAGCTTTCTTT CASRGTEAFF
TRBD1 16 TRBJ1-1 - TRBV9 TGTGCCAGCAGCCACGGAGCCGGGACAGGGAACACTGAAGCTTTCTTT CASSHGAGTGNTEAFF
TRBD1 17 TRBJ1-1 many TRBV12-3/TRBV12-4 TGTGCCAGCAGCCCGGGGGAGGGGGCCCGGAGGGTCACTGAAGCTTTCTTT CASSPGEGARRVTEAFF
TRBD2 12 TRBJ2-2 few TRBV20-1 TGCAGCGTAGCGGGGAACACCGGGGAGCTGTTTTTT CSVAGNTGELFF
TRBD1 14 TRBJ1-2 many TRBV6-6 TGTGCCAGCAGTTACGGGACAGGGTTTATTGGCTACACCTTC CASSYGTGFIGYTF
TRBD1 15 TRBJ1-5 - TRBV12-3/TRBV12-4 TGTGCCAGCAGCTCCGACAGGGGCGGGTATCAGCCCCAGCATTTT CASSSDRGGYQPQHF
TRBD2 17 TRBJ2-3 - TRBV5-1 TGCGCCAGCAGCAGGGGGACTAGCGGGACACACGCAGATACGCAGTATTTT CASSRGTSGTHADTQYF
TRBD2 14 TRBJ2-5 few TRBV9 TGTGCCAGCAGCGCCCAGGGACTAGCTGAGACCCAGTACTTC CASSAQGLAETQYF
- 14 TRBJ1-2 many TRBV11-2 TGTGCCAGCAGCTCCCCGGACCAGCCCGGTGGCTACACCTTC CASSSPDQPGGYTF
- 15 TRBJ2-3 many TRBV11-2 TGTGCCAGCAGCCGGCGCAGCCGTTCCACAGATACGCAGTATTTT CASSRRSRSTDTQYF
- 13 TRBJ2-3 - TRBV5-4 TGTGCCAGCAGGGGGACGAGCACAGATACGCAGTATTTT CASRGTSTDTQYF
TRBD1 16 TRBJ1-6 many TRBV6-5 TGTGCCAGCAGGCCAACAGGGGACTCCTATAATTCACCCCTCCACTTT CASRPTGDSYNSPLHF
- 14 TRBJ1-5 many TRBV3-1 TGTGCCAGCAGCCAGGTATCGAGCAATCAGCCCCAGCATTTT CASSQVSSNQPQHF
- 13 TRBJ2-1 many TRBV29-1 TGCAGCGTTGAAGTTAGCGGTTACAATGAGCAGTTCTTC CSVEVSGYNEQFF
- 12 TRBJ2-1 many TRBV7-6 TGTGCCAGCAGCCATCCTGGGAATGAGCAGTTCTTC CASSHPGNEQFF
- 15 TRBJ1-5 many TRBV4-1 TGCGCCAGCAGCCAAGATCGTGTTATAGGTCAGCCCCAGCATTTT CASSQDRVIGQPQHF
TRBD2 18 TRBJ2-3 many TRBV10-3 TGTGCCAGCACACCGGGACTAGCGGGAGGAGGTTCTCCAGATACGCAGTATTTT CASTPGLAGGGSPDTQYF
- 15 TRBJ1-6 few TRBV6-5 TGTGCCAGCAGTTACGAACTCCTTCCGCGGTCACCCCTCCACTTT CASSYELLPRSPLHF